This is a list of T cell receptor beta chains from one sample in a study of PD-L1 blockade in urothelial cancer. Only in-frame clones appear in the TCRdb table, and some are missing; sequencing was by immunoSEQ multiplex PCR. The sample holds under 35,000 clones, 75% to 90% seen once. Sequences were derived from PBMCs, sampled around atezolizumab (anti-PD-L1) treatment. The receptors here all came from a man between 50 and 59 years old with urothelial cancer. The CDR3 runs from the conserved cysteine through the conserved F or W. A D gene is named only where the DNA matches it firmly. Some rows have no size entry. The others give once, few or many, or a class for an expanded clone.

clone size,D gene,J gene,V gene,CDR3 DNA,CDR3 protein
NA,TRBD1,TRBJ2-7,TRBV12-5,TGTGCTAGTGGTTTAGAGACAGGGAGTAGAACCTACGAGCAGTACTTC,CASGLETGSRTYEQYF
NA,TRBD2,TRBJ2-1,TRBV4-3,TGCGCCAGCAGCCAACTAACTAGCGGGTACTACAATGAGCAGTTCTTC,CASSQLTSGYYNEQFF
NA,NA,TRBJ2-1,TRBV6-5,TGTGCCAGCAGTTCCACGGATCGCTACAGGGGGGGCGAGCAGTTCTTC,CASSSTDRYRGGEQFF
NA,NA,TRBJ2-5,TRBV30,TGTGCCTGGAGAAGGGACGGGGGGCGCCCGTTGGGCCCTAAAGAGACCCAGTACTTC,CAWRRDGGRPLGPKETQYF
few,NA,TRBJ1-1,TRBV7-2,TGTGCCAGCAGCTCCGCTATGAACACTGAAGCTTTCTTT,CASSSAMNTEAFF
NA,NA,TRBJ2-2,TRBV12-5,TGTGCTAGTGGTTTGGGAGGGACATCCGGGGAGCTGTTTTTT,CASGLGGTSGELFF
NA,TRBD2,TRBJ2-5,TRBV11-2,TGTGCCAGCAGCTTAACAGGTAGCGGGAGAGGAGAGACCCAGTACTTC,CASSLTGSGRGETQYF
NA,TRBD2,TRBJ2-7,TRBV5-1,TGCGCCAGCAGCTTGGCCATTAGCGGGACCTCCTACGAGCAGTACTTC,CASSLAISGTSYEQYF
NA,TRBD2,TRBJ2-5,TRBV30,TGTGCCTGGAGTTCTAGCGGGGTACAAGAGACCCAGTACTTC,CAWSSSGVQETQYF
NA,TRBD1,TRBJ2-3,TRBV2,TGTGCCAGCAGTGGTCGGACAGGGGACCGCACAGATACGCAGTATTTT,CASSGRTGDRTDTQYF
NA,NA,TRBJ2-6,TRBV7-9,TGTGCCAGCAGCACAACCCGATCTGGGGCCAACGTCCTGACTTTC,CASSTTRSGANVLTF
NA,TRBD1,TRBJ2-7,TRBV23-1,TGCGCCAGCAGTCACCTGGGACAGGTGAGCTCCTACGAGCAGTACTTC,CASSHLGQVSSYEQYF
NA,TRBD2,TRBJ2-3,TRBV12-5,TGTGCTAGTGTCCGGGGGGGGGCGAGGGAAGATACGCAGTATTTT,CASVRGGAREDTQYF
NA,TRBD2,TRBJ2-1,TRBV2,TGTGCCAGCAGTGAAGGGGGACTAGCGGGAGTAGGGTCCTACAATGAGCAGTTCTTC,CASSEGGLAGVGSYNEQFF
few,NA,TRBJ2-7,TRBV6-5,TGTGCCAGCAGTGCGGGGAGGGGGACGTACGAGCAGTACTTC,CASSAGRGTYEQYF
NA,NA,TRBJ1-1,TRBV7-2,TGTGCCAGCAGCTTAGTTGCGGGAGGGGCAAGGCGGCTGACTGAAGCTTTCTTT,CASSLVAGGARRLTEAFF
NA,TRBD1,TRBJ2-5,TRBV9,TGTGCCAGCAGCGGAGGGGGCCTGGGGGAGACCCAGTACTTC,CASSGGGLGETQYF
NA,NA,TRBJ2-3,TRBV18,TGTGCCAGCTCACCTCTTCGTGGCACAGATACGCAGTATTTT,CASSPLRGTDTQYF
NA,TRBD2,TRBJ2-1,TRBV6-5,TGTGCCAGCAGAGGCGGGACTACTTACAATGAGCAGTTCTTC,CASRGGTTYNEQFF
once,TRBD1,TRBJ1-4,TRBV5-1,TGCGCCAGCAGCTTCGGCGGACAGGGGGATGAAAAACTGTTTTTT,CASSFGGQGDEKLFF
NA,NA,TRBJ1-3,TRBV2,TGTGCCAGCAGTCCTCAGGCCTTCTCTGGAAACACCATATATTTT,CASSPQAFSGNTIYF
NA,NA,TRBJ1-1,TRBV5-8,TGTGCCAGCAGCTTACTACCAGGACAGAGGAACACTGAAGCTTTCTTT,CASSLLPGQRNTEAFF
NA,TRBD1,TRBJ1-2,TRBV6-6,TGTGCCAGCAGAGTCAGGGGGCCCGATGGCTACACCTTC,CASRVRGPDGYTF
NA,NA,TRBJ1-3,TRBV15,TGTGCCACCAGCAGAGCCCACCAGGGAACTGGAAACACCATATATTTT,CATSRAHQGTGNTIYF
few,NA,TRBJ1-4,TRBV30,TGTGCCTGGAGTCGGGTATTGGGTGAAAAACTGTTTTTT,CAWSRVLGEKLFF
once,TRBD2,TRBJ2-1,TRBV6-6,TGTGCCAGCAGTTCGGGGGGGAACAATGAGCAGTTCTTC,CASSSGGNNEQFF
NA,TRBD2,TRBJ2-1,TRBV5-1,TGCGCCACCCATCCAGGGACTAGCGGGAGGTATGAGCAGTTCTTC,CATHPGTSGRYEQFF
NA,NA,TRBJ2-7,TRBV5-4,TGTGCCAGCAGCCCCAGGGGTGCAAACAAGCAGTACTTC,CASSPRGANKQYF
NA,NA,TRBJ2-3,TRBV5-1,TGCGCCAGCAGCTCCCTTGCCTTTGGGGGCGTGGCAGATACGCAGTATTTT,CASSSLAFGGVADTQYF
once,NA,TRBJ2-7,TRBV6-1,TGTGCCAGCAGTGAATCCCCCCGGGAGTACTTC,CASSESPREYF
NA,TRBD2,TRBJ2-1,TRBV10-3,TGTGCCAGCGCGGGGGAATTCTACAATGAGCAGTTCTTC,CASAGEFYNEQFF
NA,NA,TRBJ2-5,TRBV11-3,TGTGCCAGCAGCTTCTCGGTACAAGAGACCCAGTACTTC,CASSFSVQETQYF
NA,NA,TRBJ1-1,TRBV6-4,TGTGCCAGCAGTGAGCGGGGGGAAAACACTGAAGCTTTCTTT,CASSERGENTEAFF
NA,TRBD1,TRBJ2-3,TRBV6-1,TGTGCCAGCATGGACAGGGGGCTAAGCACAGATACGCAGTATTTT,CASMDRGLSTDTQYF
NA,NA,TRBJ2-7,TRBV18,TGTGCCAGCTCACCCGCCTATCCTAGCGTTTACGAGCAGTACTTC,CASSPAYPSVYEQYF
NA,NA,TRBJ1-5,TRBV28,TGTGCCAGCAGTTTAGCGTGGGGGGGTCAGCCCCAGCATTTT,CASSLAWGGQPQHF
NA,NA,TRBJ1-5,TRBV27,TGTGCCAGCAGTACACTCTACAGGGATCAGCCCCAGCATTTT,CASSTLYRDQPQHF
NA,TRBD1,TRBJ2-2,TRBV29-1,TGCAGCGTGACCGGGACAGGGGGAACCACCGGGGAGCTGTTTTTT,CSVTGTGGTTGELFF
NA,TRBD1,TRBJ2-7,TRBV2,TGTGCCAGCTCGCGGACAGGGGACCTTACCACCTACGAGCAGTACTTC,CASSRTGDLTTYEQYF
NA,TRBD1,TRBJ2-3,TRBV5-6,TGTGCCAGCAGTCGCCGGGACAGGGGGCCGACAGATACGCAGTATTTT,CASSRRDRGPTDTQYF
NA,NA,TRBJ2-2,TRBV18,TGTGCCAGCTCACCCTACGGATCGACGACTAACACCGGGGAGCTGTTTTTT,CASSPYGSTTNTGELFF
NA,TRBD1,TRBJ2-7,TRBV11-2,TGTGCCAGCAGCTTCGGACAGGGAATAATGGGGGAGCAGTACTTC,CASSFGQGIMGEQYF
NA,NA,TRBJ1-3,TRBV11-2,TGTGCCAGCAGGCAAACAGGGCATGGAAACACCATATATTTT,CASRQTGHGNTIYF
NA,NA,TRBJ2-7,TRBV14,TGTGCCAGCAGCCAAATGTTAGTCTACGAGCAGTACTTC,CASSQMLVYEQYF
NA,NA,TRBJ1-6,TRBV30,TGTGCCTGGAGTGTACAGGAGACACCCCTCCACTTT,CAWSVQETPLHF
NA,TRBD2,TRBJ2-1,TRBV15,TGTGCCACCAGCAGAGAGGGCGGGAGGGCCCTAAATGAGCAGTTCTTC,CATSREGGRALNEQFF
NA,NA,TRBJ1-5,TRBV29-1,TGCAGCGTTGGAGGGGGGGTCAATCAGCCCCAGCATTTT,CSVGGGVNQPQHF
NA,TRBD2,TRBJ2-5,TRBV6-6,TGTGCCAGCGTCGTTAGCGGGAGGGCAGAGACCCAGTACTTC,CASVVSGRAETQYF
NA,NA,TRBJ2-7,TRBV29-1,TGCAGCGTTGTCAGGGCTAACGAGCAGTACTTC,CSVVRANEQYF
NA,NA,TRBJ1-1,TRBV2,TGTGCCAGCAGTGAAATCCAGGGTGGCACTGAAGCTTTCTTT,CASSEIQGGTEAFF
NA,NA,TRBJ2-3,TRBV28,TGTGCCAGCATATCAGGGGGCACAGATACGCAGTATTTT,CASISGGTDTQYF